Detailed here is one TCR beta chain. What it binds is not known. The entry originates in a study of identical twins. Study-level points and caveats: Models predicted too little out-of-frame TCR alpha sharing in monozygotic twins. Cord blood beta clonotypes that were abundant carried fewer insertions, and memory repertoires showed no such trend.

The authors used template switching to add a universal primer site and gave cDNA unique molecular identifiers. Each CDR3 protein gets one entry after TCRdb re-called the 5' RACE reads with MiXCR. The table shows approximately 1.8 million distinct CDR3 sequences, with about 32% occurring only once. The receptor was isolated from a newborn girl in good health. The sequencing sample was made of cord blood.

CDR3 sequence: CSARPGWTDPNQPQHF. CDR3 bases: TGCAGTGCTAGACCAGGATGGACGGACCCCAATCAGCCCCAGCATTTT. V gene TRBV20-1 combines with J gene TRBJ1-5; no clear D gene. Trimming removed 2 bases from V and 3 bases from J, with 17 bases in between. In germline, CDR1 is DFQATT, CDR2 SNEGSKA (reference sequence). The CDR3 is 16 residues long.